This T cell receptor (beta chain) was found in a study of T cells in Graves' hyperthyroidism and ophthalmopathy. Participants, patients aged 18 to 65, had newly diagnosed hyperthyroidism with a duration under 2 months. Fresh peripheral blood, about 10 ml of it, supplied the PBMCs. This CDR3 is 16 amino acids long. Germline-derived CDR1 and CDR2 are SEHNR and FQNEAQ (reference sequence). V was clipped by 7 bases and J by 4 bases, with 19 bases between them. The sample holds a few counts of this clonotype. Regions amplified from RNA transcripts were the TCR beta CDR3 regions. A set of HTBI primers served as the primers for a first-round RT-PCR of the TCR CDR3. TCRdb re-derived calls from the multiplex PCR reads in MiXCR, one entry per CDR3 protein. The data show approximately 720,000 distinct CDR3 sequences, about 19% seen once.

The receptor was derived from a woman between 45 and 65 years old with Graves' hyperthyroidism that later progressed to Graves' ophthalmopathy. The J gene is TRBJ2-2, the V gene TRBV7-9, with D unresolved. The sequencing sample was made of blood. The DNA for the CDR3 is TGTGCCAGCACCTCTCCCGAAGGGCTCCTCACCGGGGAGCTGTTTTTT. Its translation: CASTSPEGLLTGELFF.